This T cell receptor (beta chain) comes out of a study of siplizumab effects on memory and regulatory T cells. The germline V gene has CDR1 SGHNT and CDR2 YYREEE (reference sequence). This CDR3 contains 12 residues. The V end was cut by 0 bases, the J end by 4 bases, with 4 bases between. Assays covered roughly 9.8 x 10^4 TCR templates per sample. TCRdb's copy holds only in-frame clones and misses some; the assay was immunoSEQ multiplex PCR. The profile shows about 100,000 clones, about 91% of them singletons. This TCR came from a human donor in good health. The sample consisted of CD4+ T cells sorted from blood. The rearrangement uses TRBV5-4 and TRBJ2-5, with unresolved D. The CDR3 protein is CASSLAGETQYF. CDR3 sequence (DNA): TGTGCCAGCAGCTTGGCCGGAGAGACCCAGTACTTC.